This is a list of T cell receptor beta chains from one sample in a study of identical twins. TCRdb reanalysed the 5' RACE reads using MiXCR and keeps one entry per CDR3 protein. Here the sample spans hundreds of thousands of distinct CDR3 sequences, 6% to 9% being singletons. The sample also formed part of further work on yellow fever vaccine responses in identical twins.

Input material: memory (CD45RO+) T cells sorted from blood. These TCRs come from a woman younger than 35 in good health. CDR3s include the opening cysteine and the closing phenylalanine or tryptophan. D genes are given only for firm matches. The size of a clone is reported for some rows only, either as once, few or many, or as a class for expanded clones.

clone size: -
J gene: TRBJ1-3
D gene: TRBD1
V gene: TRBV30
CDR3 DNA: TGTGCCTGGAGTGCCGGGACAGGGGGAAACACCATATATTTT
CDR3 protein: CAWSAGTGGNTIYF

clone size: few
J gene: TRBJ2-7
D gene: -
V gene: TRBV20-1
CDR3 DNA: TGCAGTGCTAGATCCCCCGACGGGCTCGGGCAGTACTTC
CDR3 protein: CSARSPDGLGQYF

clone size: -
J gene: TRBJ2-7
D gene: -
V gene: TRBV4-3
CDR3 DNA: TGCGCCAGCAGCCCAACGTTTTCCGGGACCGCTACCTACGAGCAGTACTTC
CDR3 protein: CASSPTFSGTATYEQYF

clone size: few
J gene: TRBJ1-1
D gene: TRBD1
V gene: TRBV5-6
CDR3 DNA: TGTGCCAGCAGCTCGGGGGGACAGTCCCATTACACTGAAGCTTTCTTT
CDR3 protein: CASSSGGQSHYTEAFF

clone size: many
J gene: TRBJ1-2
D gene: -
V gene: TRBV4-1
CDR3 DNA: TGCGCCAGCAGCCAAGAAGTTCCGGAGACCCAGGGCTACTATGGCTACACCTTC
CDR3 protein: CASSQEVPETQGYYGYTF

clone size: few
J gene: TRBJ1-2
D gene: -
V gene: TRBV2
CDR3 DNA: TGTGCCAGCATGGGGAGAGGGAGAACGTATGGCTACACCTTC
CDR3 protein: CASMGRGRTYGYTF

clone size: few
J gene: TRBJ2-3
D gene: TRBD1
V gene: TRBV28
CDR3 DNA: TGTGCCAGCAGTGGCCGGGACAGGGGCCCAGATACGCAGTATTTT
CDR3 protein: CASSGRDRGPDTQYF

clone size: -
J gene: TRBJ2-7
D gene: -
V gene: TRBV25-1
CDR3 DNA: TGTGCCAGCAGTGATGGGCGGACGGTGCAAGACGAGCAGTACTTC
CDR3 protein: CASSDGRTVQDEQYF

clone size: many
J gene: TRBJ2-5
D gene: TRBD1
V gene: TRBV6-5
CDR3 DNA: TGTGCCAGCAGCGACAGGGAAGAGACCCAGTACTTC
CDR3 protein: CASSDREETQYF

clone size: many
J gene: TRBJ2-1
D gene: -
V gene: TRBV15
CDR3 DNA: TGTGCCACCAGTAAGCCGGCCGGAGTAAGATGGAGTGAGCAGTTCTTC
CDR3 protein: CATSKPAGVRWSEQFF

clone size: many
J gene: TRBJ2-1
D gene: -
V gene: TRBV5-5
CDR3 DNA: TGTGCCAGCAGCTTGGACGCCCTAACGGAGCAGTTCTTC
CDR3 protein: CASSLDALTEQFF

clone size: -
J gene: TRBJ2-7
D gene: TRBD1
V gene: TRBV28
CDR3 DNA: TGTGCCAGCAGTTACAGCAGGGGGCGCAGCAACGAGCAGTACTTC
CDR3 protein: CASSYSRGRSNEQYF

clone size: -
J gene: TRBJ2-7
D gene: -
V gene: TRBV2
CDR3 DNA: TGTGCCAGCAGTGAGAACGAGCAGTACTTC
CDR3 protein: CASSENEQYF

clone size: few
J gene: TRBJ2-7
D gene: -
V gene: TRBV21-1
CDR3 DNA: TGTGCCAGCAGCGGACCTAGCCCCGGGAGGGGGGCGTCGAGTGAGCAGTACTTC
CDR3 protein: CASSGPSPGRGASSEQYF

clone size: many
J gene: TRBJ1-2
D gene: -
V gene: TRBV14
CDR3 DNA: TGTGCCAGCAGCCGAAACATCCCTAACTATGGCTACACCTTC
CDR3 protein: CASSRNIPNYGYTF

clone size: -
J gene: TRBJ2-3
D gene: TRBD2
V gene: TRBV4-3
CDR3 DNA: TGCGCCAGCAGCCAAGGGACTAGCCCTAGCACAGATACGCAGTATTTT
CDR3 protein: CASSQGTSPSTDTQYF

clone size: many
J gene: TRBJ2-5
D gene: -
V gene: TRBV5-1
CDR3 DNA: TGCGCCAGCAGCTTGGCCAGGTACCAAGAGACCCAGTACTTC
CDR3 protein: CASSLARYQETQYF

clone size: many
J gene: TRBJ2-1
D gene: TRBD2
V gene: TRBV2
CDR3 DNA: TGTGCCAGCAGTGAAGAGCGGGACTCCTACAATGAGCAGTTCTTC
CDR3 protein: CASSEERDSYNEQFF

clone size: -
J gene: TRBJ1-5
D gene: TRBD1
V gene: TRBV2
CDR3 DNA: TGTGCCAGCAGGGAGGGACAGGGGGATCAGCCCCAGCATTTT
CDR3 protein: CASREGQGDQPQHF

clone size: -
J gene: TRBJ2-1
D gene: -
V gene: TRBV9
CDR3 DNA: TGTGCCAGCAGCCTACAAATACAGGGATTTAACAACAATGAGCAGTTCTTC
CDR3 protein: CASSLQIQGFNNNEQFF

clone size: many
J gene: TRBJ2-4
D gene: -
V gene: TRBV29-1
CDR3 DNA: TGCAGCGTCCTTCTGGATAACATTCAGTACTTC
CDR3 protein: CSVLLDNIQYF

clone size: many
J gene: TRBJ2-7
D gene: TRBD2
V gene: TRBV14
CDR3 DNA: TGTGCCAGCAGCCAAGGGTGGGCTAGCGGGAGATTGAGTTACGAGCAGTACTTC
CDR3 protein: CASSQGWASGRLSYEQYF

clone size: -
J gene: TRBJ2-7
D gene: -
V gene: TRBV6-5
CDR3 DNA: TGTGCCAGCAGTTACCCAGGGGACTACTACTACGAGCAGTACTTC
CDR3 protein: CASSYPGDYYYEQYF

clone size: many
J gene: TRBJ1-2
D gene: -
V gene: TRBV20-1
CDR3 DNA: TGCAGTGCTAGGGACAGCAACTATGGCTACACCTTC
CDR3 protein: CSARDSNYGYTF

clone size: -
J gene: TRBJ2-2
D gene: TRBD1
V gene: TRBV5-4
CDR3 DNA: TGTGCCAGCAGTCCCGGGACAGTGAACACCGGGGAGCTGTTTTTT
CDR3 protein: CASSPGTVNTGELFF

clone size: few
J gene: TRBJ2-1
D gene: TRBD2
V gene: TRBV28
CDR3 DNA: TGTGCCAGCGTAGGACTAGCGGGAGTTGGTGAGCAGTTCTTC
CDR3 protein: CASVGLAGVGEQFF

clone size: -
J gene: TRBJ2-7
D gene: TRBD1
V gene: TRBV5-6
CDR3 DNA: TGTGCCAGCAGCTTGCCTACAGGGGGCGAGCAGTACTTC
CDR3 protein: CASSLPTGGEQYF

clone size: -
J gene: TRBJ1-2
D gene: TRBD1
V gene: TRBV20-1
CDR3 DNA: TGCAGTGCTACCAGGACAGGGGCTAACTATGGCTACACCTTC
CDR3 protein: CSATRTGANYGYTF

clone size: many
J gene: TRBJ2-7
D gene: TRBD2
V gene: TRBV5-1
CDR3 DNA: TGCGCCAGCACCAAGACTAGCGGGAGTACCTACGAGCAGTACTTC
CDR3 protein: CASTKTSGSTYEQYF

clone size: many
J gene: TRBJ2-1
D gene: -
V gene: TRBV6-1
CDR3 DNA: TGTGCCAGCAGTGCCCCACGGGTGGATTACAATGAGCAGTTCTTC
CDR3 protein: CASSAPRVDYNEQFF

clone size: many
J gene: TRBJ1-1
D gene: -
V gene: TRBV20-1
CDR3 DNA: TGCAGTTCGAACCGGGACCGGAGTGTCACTGAAGCTTTCTTT
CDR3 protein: CSSNRDRSVTEAFF

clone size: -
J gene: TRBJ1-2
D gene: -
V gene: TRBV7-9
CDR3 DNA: TGTGCCAGCAGCTTAGATACCAGGAGCTACACCTTC
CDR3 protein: CASSLDTRSYTF

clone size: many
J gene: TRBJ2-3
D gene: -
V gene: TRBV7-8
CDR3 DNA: TGTGCCAGCAGCGCCTCGGGAGCCCAGACAGATACGCAGTATTTT
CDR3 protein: CASSASGAQTDTQYF

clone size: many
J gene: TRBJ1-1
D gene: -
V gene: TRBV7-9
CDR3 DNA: TGTGCCAGCAGCTCCTTTATGGGCCGGGGAACTGAAGCTTTCTTT
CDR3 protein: CASSSFMGRGTEAFF

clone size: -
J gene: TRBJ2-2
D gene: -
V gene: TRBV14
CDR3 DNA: TGTGCCAGCAGCCAAGATAGAAGGGCCACGAACACCGGGGAGCTGTTTTTT
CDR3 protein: CASSQDRRATNTGELFF

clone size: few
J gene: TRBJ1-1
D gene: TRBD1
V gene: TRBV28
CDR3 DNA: TGTGCCAGCAGCCTCTCCTGGATTGGACAGGGCACTGAAGCTTTCTTT
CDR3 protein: CASSLSWIGQGTEAFF